The TCR beta chain described here comes from a study of tumor and adjacent non-tumor tissue in lung cancer. Regarding the study as a whole: Significantly higher TCR diversity was found in tumor than normal lung.

J was trimmed by 0 bases and V by 5 bases; bases with no gene match: 4. Germline V lookup: CDR1 SGHRS, CDR2 YFSETQ. The CDR3 runs to 15 residues. A modified ARM-PCR protocol with three rounds of nested PCR amplified TCRbeta. MiXCR was run by TCRdb on the multiplex PCR reads, yielding one entry per CDR3 protein. The table records over 60,000 distinct CDR3 sequences, roughly 80% of them present only once. Many counts were recorded for this clonotype. Its matching antigen is unknown. This sample's RNA came from whole unsorted tissue. Specimen: lung tumor tissue. The receptor's source is a woman aged 45 to 65 with non-small cell lung cancer. The V gene is TRBV5-1, the J gene TRBJ1-4, with TRBD1 identical over 7 bases. For the CDR3, the DNA is TGCGCCAGCAGAGGGACAGTTGCAACTAATGAAAAACTGTTTTTT. Protein product: CASRGTVATNEKLFF.